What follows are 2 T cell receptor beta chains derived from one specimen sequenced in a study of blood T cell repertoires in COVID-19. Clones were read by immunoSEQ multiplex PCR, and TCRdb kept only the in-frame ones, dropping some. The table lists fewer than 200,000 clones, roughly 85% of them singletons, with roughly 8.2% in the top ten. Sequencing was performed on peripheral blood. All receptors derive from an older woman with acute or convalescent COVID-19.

CDR3 sequence reads: CASRGLAGFMSPDTQYF. CDR3 bases: TGTGCCAGCCGCGGACTAGCGGGTTTCATGAGTCCAGATACGCAGTATTTT. The J gene is TRBJ2-3, the V gene TRBV2, with 11 bases identical to TRBD2. Germline-derived CDR1 and CDR2 are SNHLY and FYNNEI. CDR3 size: 17 residues. J gave up 4 bases and V 8 bases, and 14 bases lay outside the gene matches.

CDR3 in amino acids: CASSRGQGYTEAFF. The CDR3 DNA sequence: TGTGCCAGCAGCAGGGGACAGGGATACACTGAAGCTTTCTTT. The rearrangement uses TRBV5-8 and TRBJ1-1; 9 nucleotides match TRBD1. Germline CDR1 is SGHTS and CDR2 is YDEGEE. V lost 4 bases to trimming and J lost 3 bases; unmatched junction nucleotides: 4. The CDR3 is made up of 14 amino acids.